Below are 25 T cell receptor beta chains sequenced from a single sample in a study of sequential checkpoint blockade in melanoma. The data were produced by immunoSEQ multiplex PCR, yet TCRdb's version contains in-frame clones alone and is incomplete. The sample yields under 25,000 clones, about 80% seen once. Specified treatment: randomized to nivolumab then ipilimumab (arm A) or the reverse (arm B). The sequencing here drew on CD8+ T cells sorted from blood (inferred from file names), taken from a patient given nivolumab and ipilimumab in sequence. These receptors originate from a human donor with melanoma.

The chain recombines TRBV28 with TRBJ2-7; 9 bases are a match to TRBD1. CDR1 and CDR2 from the germline V gene are MDHEN and SYDVKM. This CDR3 spans 15 amino acids. Unmatched junction bases numbered 5, after V lost 2 bases and J lost 3 bases. The CDR3 spells CASSLVVGQGYEQYF. The CDR3 DNA reads TGTGCCAGCAGTTTAGTAGTGGGACAGGGCTACGAGCAGTACTTC. The full variable domain, its missing parts supplied by reference TRBV28 and TRBJ2-7, is DVKVTQSSRYLVKRTGEKVFLECVQDMDHENMFWYRQDPGLGLRLIYFSYDVKMKEKGDIPEGYSVSREKKERFSLILESASTNQTSMYLCASSLVVGQGYEQYFGPGTRLTVT.

V gene TRBV5-4 combines with J gene TRBJ1-1; tentative D call: TRBD1 (6 bases). Trimming removed 4 bases at V and 0 bases at J, with 10 bases between. Germline CDR1 reads SGHNT; CDR2 reads YYREEE (reference sequence). This CDR3 comprises 14 residues. CDR3: CASSPRTVNTEAFF. As DNA, the CDR3 is TGTGCCAGCAGCCCCCGGACAGTGAACACTGAAGCTTTCTTT.

The chain recombines TRBV30 with TRBJ1-6, with 7 bases matching TRBD1. The V gene end was trimmed by 4 bases and the J gene end by 7 bases; junction bases not matched to a gene: 7. In germline, CDR1 is GTSNPN, CDR2 SVGIG (reference sequence). The length of the CDR3 is 14 residues. The CDR3 reads CAWNKGAGNSPLHF. The CDR3 nucleotides are TGTGCCTGGAATAAGGGGGCTGGGAATTCACCCCTCCACTTT.

The J gene is TRBJ2-7, the V gene TRBV4-3, with D perhaps matching TRBD2 (6 bases). CDR1 is LGHNA and CDR2 is YSLEER in the germline V gene. Between the trimmed V and J ends, which lost 4 bases and 4 bases, there was a span of 17 bases. CDR3 length: 15 residues. The CDR3 spells CASSPGLLGGYEQYF. In nucleotides, the CDR3 is TGCGCCAGCAGCCCGGGACTTCTGGGAGGATACGAGCAGTACTTC.

The gene calls are TRBV29-1 and TRBJ2-7; 7 positions match TRBD2. Trimming took 4 bases from V and 6 from J; bases not matched to a gene: 9. This CDR3 contains 13 residues. Germline V gives CDR1 SQVTM, CDR2 ANQGSEA. The CDR3 loop reads CSVAGAGVAEQYF. In DNA form, the CDR3 reads TGCAGCGTTGCTGGGGCGGGGGTGGCCGAGCAGTACTTC.

The CDR3 DNA reads TGTGCCAGCAGCTTTGTATACGGCGGGAGGGCGAGTGGGGCCAACGTCCTGACTTTC. Residues: CASSFVYGGRASGANVLTF. The V call is TRBV5-6, the J call TRBJ2-6, with TRBD2 identical over 9 bases. Germline V gene data show CDR1 as SGHDT and CDR2 as YYEEEE. V was clipped by 2 bases and J by 3 bases; unmatched bases: 12. The length of the CDR3 is 19 residues.

V usage is TRBV5-1 and J usage is TRBJ2-7, with D maybe TRBD1 (6 bases). The CDR3 is made up of 16 amino acids. Trimming removed 0 bases at V and 3 bases at J, with 16 bases between. Per the germline V gene, CDR1 is SGHRS and CDR2 is YFSETQ. The CDR3 bases are TGCGCCAGCAGCTTGGCCCCCCGGACAGACCACTACGAGCAGTACTTC. The encoded protein is CASSLAPRTDHYEQYF.

The genes are TRBV7-9 and TRBJ1-4, with 8 bases fitting TRBD1. After removal of 3 bases from V and 3 bases from J, the junction contained 6 bases not matched to a gene. There are 16 residues in the CDR3. The germline V gene has CDR1 SEHNR and CDR2 FQNEAQ (reference sequence). The CDR3 DNA is TGTGCCAGCAGCTTCGACAGGGGCCCGTCTAATGAAAAACTGTTTTTT. Encoded protein: CASSFDRGPSNEKLFF.

This clone is a singleton in its sample. The chain carries TRBV6-5 and TRBJ1-1; 10 bases line up with TRBD1. CDR1 MNHEY and CDR2 SVGAGI come from the germline V gene. V was pared by 6 bases and J by 5 bases, with 9 bases of the junction left unmatched. The CDR3 is 15 residues long. CDR3 sequence reads: CASSLGTGARTEAFF. CDR3 sequence (DNA): TGTGCCAGCAGCCTTGGGACAGGGGCGAGAACTGAAGCTTTCTTT.

The chain recombines TRBV28 with TRBJ2-7; TRBD2 matches 10 bases. Germline CDR1 reads MDHEN; CDR2 reads SYDVKM. Trimming cost V 2 bases and J 6 bases; bases outside gene matches: 7. The CDR3 covers 15 residues. CDR3 coding DNA: TGTGCCAGCAGTTTAGGGCTAGCGGGAGCAAGCGAGCAGTACTTC. As protein: CASSLGLAGASEQYF.

The gene calls are TRBV9 and TRBJ1-1; no definite D call. CDR1 and CDR2 from the germline V gene are SGDLS and YYNGEE. This CDR3 is built from 13 residues. The germline V and J ends were trimmed by 0 bases and 4 bases, with 7 bases remaining between them. CDR3 coding DNA: TGTGCCAGCAGCGTAGGGTCGAGCACTGAAGCTTTCTTT. As protein: CASSVGSSTEAFF. The whole variable domain, filled in from reference TRBV9 and TRBJ1-1, reads DSGVTQTPKHLITATGQRVTLRCSPRSGDLSVYWYQQSLDQGLQFLIQYYNGEERAKGNILERFSAQQFPDLHSELNLSSLELGDSALYFCASSVGSSTEAFFGQGTRLTVV.

The rearrangement joins TRBV10-2 to TRBJ2-7; 9 bases are a match to TRBD1. This CDR3 has 16 residues. Germline CDR1 reads WSHSY; CDR2 reads SAAADI. The V and J ends lost 10 bases and 4 bases, in that order; junction bases with no gene match: 17. The DNA of the CDR3 is TGCGCCATCCAGAGGCCCAGTCCGGGACAGGGTTACGAGCAGTACTTC. It codes for CAIQRPSPGQGYEQYF.

The CDR3 DNA reads TGTGCCAGCCTACAGGGGCTGGGGAAACTGTTTTTT. Its protein is CASLQGLGKLFF. This sequence joins TRBV6-1 and TRBJ1-4; 7 bases are shared with TRBD1. V was pared by 8 bases and J by 11 bases, with 8 bases of the junction left unmatched. The CDR3 has 12 residues. CDR1 and CDR2 (germline): MNHNS, SASEGT.

The chain has TRBV9 and TRBJ2-7; 11 nucleotides agree with TRBD1. Trimming at V came to 3 bases and at J to 2 bases, leaving 7 bases not matched to a gene. CDR3 length equals 16 residues. The germline CDR1 and CDR2 sequences are SGDLS and YYNGEE. CDR3 sequence (DNA): TGTGCCAGCAGCGCGGGACAGGGGGAGTTCGCCTACGAGCAGTACTTC. Translating it yields CASSAGQGEFAYEQYF.

This sequence joins TRBV27 and TRBJ1-1, with TRBD1 matching over 7 bases. This CDR3 spans 17 amino acids. Unmatched junction bases numbered 13, after V lost 6 bases and J lost 0 bases. The germline V gene has CDR1 MNHEY and CDR2 SMNVEV (reference sequence). The DNA for the CDR3 is TGTGCCAGCAGCCGACAGGGCACCACTAGAATGAACACTGAAGCTTTCTTT. Translation: CASSRQGTTRMNTEAFF.

The genes are TRBV27 and TRBJ1-1, with 8 positions matching TRBD1. Germline CDR1 MNHEY, CDR2 SMNVEV (reference sequence). The ends lost 6 bases at V and 1 base at J; junction bases unmatched: 4. The CDR3 has 14 residues. CDR3 sequence (DNA): TGTGCCAGCAGCCCCGGGACAGGGAACACTGAAGCTTTCTTT. Residues: CASSPGTGNTEAFF.

The V call is TRBV27, the J call TRBJ1-1; 8 bases map to TRBD1. From germline, CDR1 is MNHEY and CDR2 SMNVEV (reference sequence). The CDR3 runs to 16 residues. V trimming: 7 bases; J trimming: 2 bases; junction bases outside the gene matches: 12. For the CDR3, the DNA is TGTGCCAGCAACCTCATTCCGACAGGGGTTAACACTGAAGCTTTCTTT. Translated, it gives CASNLIPTGVNTEAFF.

The table lists this clone with a few counts. CDR3 sequence: CASSTQRLQHF. The CDR3 nucleotides read TGTGCCAGTAGTACGCAGCGGCTCCAGCATTTT. The chain carries TRBV19 and TRBJ1-5; D call uncertain. Trimming took 4 bases from V and 12 from J, leaving 10 bases between them. The CDR3 spans 11 residues. Germline V CDR1 and CDR2: LNHDA, SQIVND (reference sequence).

The V call is TRBV5-3, the J call TRBJ2-7, with 9 bases lining up with TRBD1. TRBV5-3 falls under the ORF class, with uncertain function. After removal of 4 bases from V and 2 bases from J, the junction contained 7 bases not matched to a gene. The CDR3 is made up of 15 amino acids. CDR3 residues: CARSLGGTGTYEQYF. As DNA, the CDR3 is TGTGCCAGAAGCCTTGGAGGGACAGGGACCTACGAGCAGTACTTC.

This clone was seen only a few times. V is TRBV19 and J is TRBJ1-1, with 9 positions matching TRBD1. The trim removed 6 bases at V and 7 bases at J, leaving 6 bases unmatched. This CDR3 has 13 residues. Germline CDR1 is LNHDA and CDR2 is SQIVND (reference sequence). CDR3 nucleotides: TGTGCCAGTAGCCCACAGGGGGCCCGTGAAGCTTTCTTT. Translating it yields CASSPQGAREAFF.

V usage is TRBV27 and J usage is TRBJ1-2, with D uncertain. This CDR3 is 13 amino acids long. Germline V gene lookup returns CDR1 MNHEY and CDR2 SMNVEV (reference sequence). The germline V and J ends were trimmed by 6 bases and 6 bases, with 14 bases remaining between them. Here the CDR3 reads CASSPHAEDGYTF. The CDR3 DNA sequence: TGTGCCAGCAGCCCTCACGCGGAGGATGGCTACACCTTC.

The V call is TRBV9, the J call TRBJ2-7, with 8 bases identical to TRBD1. This CDR3 contains 15 residues. With V trimmed by 2 bases and J by 5 bases, 9 bases remained unmatched. Looked up from germline, CDR1 is SGDLS and CDR2 is YYNGEE. This CDR3 reads CASSVTGQVSDEQYF. In DNA form, the CDR3 reads TGTGCCAGCAGCGTCACGGGACAGGTGTCTGACGAGCAGTACTTC.

The gene calls are TRBV5-6 and TRBJ2-7, with D perhaps matching TRBD1 (5 bases). Germline V CDR1 and CDR2: SGHDT, YYEEEE. Trimming removed 0 bases from V and 7 bases from J, with 14 bases in between. The CDR3 has 14 amino acids. CDR3 bases: TGTGCCAGCAGCTTGGAAAGCAGGACACATGAGCAGTACTTC. Residues: CASSLESRTHEQYF.

The chain joins TRBV7-9 to TRBJ2-7; D call uncertain. The length of the CDR3 is 14 residues. V lost 2 bases and J 2 bases, leaving 10 bases between the germline ends. CDR1 is SEHNR and CDR2 is FQNEAQ in the germline V gene (reference sequence). In nucleotides, the CDR3 is TGTGCCAGCAGCTTAACTGGAACAGCCTACGAGCAGTACTTC. It translates to CASSLTGTAYEQYF.

This clone came up a few times. The chain uses TRBV7-9 and TRBJ1-5; D unresolved. Trimming stripped 3 bases from V and 7 bases from J, with 7 bases between. CDR3 length: 12 residues. CDR1 and CDR2 (germline): SEHNR, FQNEAQ (reference sequence). The CDR3 is CASSFLSQPQHF. The CDR3 DNA follows: TGTGCCAGCAGCTTCCTGAGCCAGCCCCAGCATTTT.